Sequencing of this T cell receptor (beta chain) was carried out in a study of T cells in Graves' hyperthyroidism and ophthalmopathy (dated by TCRdb to the late 2010s). Context from the whole study: Peripheral blood was sampled at the time of initial diagnosis, prior to any treatment. The study also compared thyroid tissue and blood T-cell repertoires from a handful of Graves' hyperthyroidism patients. A discovery cohort of roughly 100 patients, fewer than 50 with Graves' ophthalmopathy and about 60 with stable Graves' hyperthyroidism, was used to find distinguishing TCR V-J signatures. The approximately 100 discovery patients were randomly divided into training and test sets at a 7:3 ratio. The paper reports TCR Vbeta CDR3 sequencing of approximately 130 peripheral blood samples: under 45 ophthalmopathy, fewer than 85 hyperthyroidism and 17 progressor patients. Prospective prediction of ophthalmopathy was tested in an independent validation cohort of some 20 hyperthyroidism patients and some 17 patients who later progressed to ophthalmopathy. Once sampling was done, hyperthyroidism patients were given methimazole at a starting dose of 30 mg daily, whereas ophthalmopathy patients were given high-dose intravenous methylprednisolone.

This clonotype was observed a single time. Its recognized antigen is unknown. No qualities accompany the bases; no much larger clone lies one base away. A single read constitutes weak evidence. A patient counted as having stable Graves' hyperthyroidism if no progression to ophthalmopathy occurred over 18 months of follow-up. Hyperthyroidism patients were newly diagnosed, with disease duration under 2 months, and aged 18 to 65 years. The study excluded patients with uncontrolled infections, other autoimmune diseases, pregnancy or lactation. Diagnoses were established on the basis of clinical symptoms, serum thyroxine and TRAb, thyroid ultrasound, and orbital computed tomography. PBMCs were separated from over 9 ml of fresh peripheral blood using Ficoll-Paque density gradient centrifugation. Trizol reagent was used to extract total RNA, and RNA quality was then checked on an Agilent 2100 Bioanalyzer.

The TCR beta CDR3 regions were amplified from RNA transcripts. The TCR CDR3 was subjected to a first round of RT-PCR using the HTBI primer set and the Qiagen OneStep RT-PCR kit. The libraries were constructed in a second round of multiplex PCR and then size-selected and purified. Libraries were sequenced paired-end with 100 bp reads on an Illumina HiSeq2000. Under the source paper's analysis protocol: Raw data were processed with SOAPnuke, discarding reads with adapters, uncalled bases, mean Phred below 15, or no exact constant-primer or identifier match. High-quality paired reads were merged using COPE v1.2.5, and each unique nucleotide sequence was defined as a clonotype. MiTCR v1.1 was used to align clonotypes to the IMGT TRBV, TRBD and TRBJ reference segments. The analysis included only V-J combinations with a frequency above 0.0001, which together covered approximately 99% of the repertoires. A TCS score was defined as the ratio of F50 (clonal expansion) to E x V (chaos), with BLOSUM62-based TCRdist applied between CDR3 peptides within each V-J. Welch's t-statistics and random forest reduced several hundred V-J features to roughly 13, which were used in a naive Bayes classifier (R e1071). Thyroid-blood repertoire similarity was quantified with the Morisita-Horn index. TCRdb redid the processing of the public reads, applying fastp at Q25 and MiXCR, and retained in-frame beta chains. When rows share a CDR3 protein, they turn into one entry using the most common DNA and genes. Clone size and V and J calls follow TCRdb, not the original study. The table for this sample lists about 760,000 distinct CDR3 sequences; 30% to 40% of them were counted only once. Clones ranked in the top ten supply about a third of the sample.

General study outcomes and caveats: A 13 V-J signature model separated ophthalmopathy from stable hyperthyroidism, with around 88% sensitivity and roughly 84% specificity in cross-validation and 80%/75% in testing. Sample size was not statistically predetermined, and blinding of investigators to group allocation was not performed. Most expanded thyroid clonotypes (frequency above 0.001) were also found in blood, which suggests that blood repertoires may mirror thyroid immune responses. In validation, the model predicted progression to ophthalmopathy with around 71% sensitivity and 72% to 85% specificity, a median of approximately 6.5 months before onset.

Including cysteine and phenylalanine, the CDR3 has 15 amino acids. Here the CDR3 DNA is all that survives: 45 bases in frame from base 1. V gives up 6 bases and J gives up 1 base, and the segment between their germline ends measures 15 bases. Taken from the germline V gene (reference sequence), the CDR1 and CDR2 loops are SGHAT and FQDESV. The V gene is TRBV11-1 and the J gene is TRBJ1-1; TRBD1 might be the D gene, on 6 matching bases. The TCR originated in a woman aged 40 to 49 with Graves' hyperthyroidism. Source material: blood. The CDR3 region reads CASRPELGANTEAFF. The DNA is TGTGCCAGCAGACCAGAGCTGGGGGCGAACACTGAAGCTTTCTTT.